This section outlines one TCR beta chain sequence together with its context. The data were taken from a study of cytomegalovirus exposure and HLA in healthy donors. The germline V and J ends were trimmed by 3 bases and 5 bases, with 7 bases remaining between them. CDR1 and CDR2 from the germline V gene are KGHSH and LQKENI. This CDR3 is 13 amino acids long. The PCR had 60 Vbeta and 13 Jbeta primers. The table came from immunoSEQ multiplex PCR; TCRdb's copy has only in-frame clones and leaves some out. The sample yields roughly 98,000 clones, about two thirds seen once. What was sequenced was PBMCs. The TCR sequence derives from a man in his fifties or sixties in good health and CMV-seronegative. The chain couples TRBV18 to TRBJ2-2, with D possibly TRBD1 on 5 matching bases. The chain's CDR3 is CASSPQGTGELFF. The CDR3 nucleotides are TGTGCCAGCTCACCCCAGGGAACCGGGGAGCTGTTTTTT. Supplemented by reference TRBV18 and TRBJ2-2, the full variable domain reads NAGVMQNPRHLVRRRGQEARLRCSPMKGHSHVYWYRQLPEEGLKFMVYLQKENIIDESGMPKERFSAEFPKEGPSILRIQQVVRGDSAAYFCASSPQGTGELFFGEGSRLTVL.